The 24 T cell receptor beta chains presented below share a single source sample, sequenced in a study of shared clonotypes between healthy human individuals. Profiled with immunoSEQ multiplex PCR; TCRdb holds only in-frame clones, not every one. This sample yields 150,000 to 200,000 clones, of which 80% to 95% are seen a single time; around 0.067% belongs to the top ten. Sequencing was carried out using naive CD4+ T cells sorted from blood. Subset here: CD45RA+ positively selected. These receptors came from a woman in her 30s in good health.

The J gene is TRBJ1-2, the V gene TRBV28; the D gene is possibly TRBD1 (6 bases). This CDR3 is built from 19 residues. Deletions cut 4 bases from V and 6 bases from J, with 30 bases between. The germline V gene encodes CDR1 MDHEN and CDR2 SYDVKM. CDR3 amino acids: CASSSGEQGWEIRLHGYTF. CDR3 DNA sequence: TGTGCCAGCAGTTCTGGGGAACAGGGTTGGGAGATCCGACTTCATGGCTACACCTTC.

V is TRBV5-8 and J is TRBJ1-2; D remains ambiguous. CDR3 length equals 15 residues. Germline V lookup: CDR1 SGHTS, CDR2 YDEGEE. Trimming left V 1 base short and J 0 bases short, with 10 bases between. CDR3 DNA: TGTGCCAGCAGCTTGACGGCCAGAGCTAACTATGGCTACACCTTC. It specifies CASSLTARANYGYTF.

The gene calls are TRBV19 and TRBJ2-2; the match to TRBD1 covers 7 bases. The CDR3 has 14 residues. The germline gives CDR1 LNHDA, CDR2 SQIVND (reference sequence). V was pared by 8 bases and J by 0 bases, with 3 bases of the junction left unmatched. As DNA, the CDR3 is TGTGCCAGTTCCGGGACAGCGAACACCGGGGAGCTGTTTTTT. Translation gives CASSGTANTGELFF.

The chain is built from TRBV5-1 and TRBJ1-1, with D unresolved. Germline lookup yields CDR1 SGHRS and CDR2 YFSETQ. The CDR3 extends over 12 amino acids. Trimming took 0 bases from V and 7 from J, leaving 7 bases between them. The CDR3 here is CASSLAGLEAFF. The CDR3 DNA sequence: TGCGCCAGCAGCTTGGCTGGTCTTGAAGCTTTCTTT.

The chain couples TRBV29-1 to TRBJ2-7; D is undetermined. Germline loops: CDR1 SQVTM, CDR2 ANQGSEA. V lost 8 bases and J lost 3, with 14 bases in between. The CDR3 contains 12 residues. As DNA, the CDR3 is TGCAGCCCCGTGCGACACTACTACGAGCAGTACTTC. This translates into CSPVRHYYEQYF.

V usage is TRBV6-5 and J usage is TRBJ1-1, with D perhaps TRBD1 (5 bases). V was cut by 10 bases and J by 4 bases, with 19 bases left in between. The CDR3 spans 14 residues. Germline assignment: CDR1 MNHEY and CDR2 SVGAGI. In DNA form, the CDR3 reads TGTGCCACCACCGGGAGGGGCCCGGGCACTGAAGCTTTCTTT. It yields the protein CATTGRGPGTEAFF.

This chain connects TRBV2 to TRBJ1-1; possible D gene TRBD1, 6 bases. This CDR3 has 13 amino acids. The V gene lost 4 bases and the J gene lost 7 bases, with 13 bases spanning the gap. CDR1 and CDR2 from the germline V gene are SNHLY and FYNNEI. The CDR3 coding sequence is TGTGCCAGCAGTGTGGGACAAGCCGGTGAAGCTTTCTTT. It yields the protein CASSVGQAGEAFF.

This chain uses TRBV11-2 with TRBJ1-4; D may be TRBD1 (5 bases). The CDR3 length is 15 residues. V shed 5 bases and J shed 7 bases, with 17 bases lying between them. Germline-derived CDR1 and CDR2 are SGHAT and FQNNGV. The chain's CDR3 is CASSPQQTAFEKLFF. The CDR3, as DNA: TGTGCCAGCAGCCCGCAACAGACAGCGTTTGAAAAACTGTTTTTT.

This clone has only one observation. This CDR3 reads CASSHIEVGGANVLTF. In nucleotides, the CDR3 is TGTGCCAGCAGCCATATCGAAGTCGGTGGGGCCAACGTCCTGACTTTC. This rearrangement joins TRBV4-2 to TRBJ2-6, with D unclear. The length of the CDR3 is 16 residues. Germline lookup yields CDR1 LGHNA and CDR2 YNFKEQ. The V gene lost 3 bases and the J gene lost 3 bases, with 12 bases spanning the gap.

This clone was observed once. This chain links TRBV7-9 with TRBJ2-5, with TRBD1 as a possible D gene (5 bases). The germline V gene encodes CDR1 SEHNR and CDR2 FQNEAQ (reference sequence). This CDR3 contains 15 residues. V was trimmed by 1 base and J by 1 base, leaving 10 bases between them. CDR3 coding DNA: TGTGCCAGCAGCTTAGTGCGGACATTCCAAGAGACCCAGTACTTC. It specifies CASSLVRTFQETQYF.

The rearrangement uses TRBV6-6 and TRBJ2-7; 9 nucleotides agree with TRBD1. The ends lost 6 bases at V and 1 base at J; junction bases unmatched: 7. This CDR3 has 15 residues. Germline V gene sequence: CDR1 MNHNY, CDR2 SVGAGI (reference sequence). The CDR3 DNA is TGTGCCAGCAGCACCCTCGGGACAGGGTCCTACGAGCAGTACTTC. It translates to CASSTLGTGSYEQYF.

The chain couples TRBV9 to TRBJ1-2, with D unresolved. V lost 3 bases to trimming and J lost 2 bases, with 11 bases between them. The germline CDR1 and CDR2 sequences are SGDLS and YYNGEE. The CDR3 runs 14 residues. CDR3 amino acids: CASSGYGPNYGYTF. The DNA of the CDR3 is TGTGCCAGCAGCGGATACGGGCCGAACTATGGCTACACCTTC.

The chain employs TRBV5-6 and TRBJ1-1; D gene uncertain. The length of the CDR3 is 16 residues. V shed 0 bases and J shed 0 bases, with 12 bases lying between them. Germline CDR1 is SGHDT and CDR2 is YYEEEE. CDR3 in amino acids: CASSLEVGAVNTEAFF. CDR3 sequence (DNA): TGTGCCAGCAGCTTGGAAGTAGGTGCGGTGAACACTGAAGCTTTCTTT.

The rearrangement links TRBV19 to TRBJ1-5; no definite D call. CDR3 length equals 15 residues. Per the germline V gene, CDR1 is LNHDA and CDR2 is SQIVND (reference sequence). V gave up 3 bases and J gave up 1 base, with 10 bases separating them. Here the CDR3 DNA reads TGTGCCAGTAGTATCGGAGATGGGAGCAATCAGCCCCAGCATTTT. Its translation is CASSIGDGSNQPQHF.

The gene calls are TRBV4-2 and TRBJ2-7, with TRBD2 matching 10 bases. CDR3 size: 19 residues. Germline loops: CDR1 LGHNA, CDR2 YNFKEQ. V dropped 0 bases and J dropped 2; count of bases not matched to a gene: 13. The CDR3 here is CASSQEVSSSGSSTYEQYF. The CDR3 nucleotides read TGTGCCAGCAGCCAAGAAGTCTCGTCTAGCGGGAGTTCCACCTACGAGCAGTACTTC.

The J gene is TRBJ2-5, the V gene TRBV5-1, with TRBD2 matching over 7 bases. Germline CDR1 is SGHRS and CDR2 is YFSETQ. The CDR3 runs to 14 residues. The junction had 9 bases not matched to a gene; V was cut back by 5 bases and J by 5 bases. As DNA, the CDR3 is TGCGCCAGCAGTCCTCCTTTGGGAGGGGAGACCCAGTACTTC. Its translation is CASSPPLGGETQYF.

This clone was seen a single time. This chain links TRBV19 with TRBJ2-1; 10 nucleotides align to TRBD2. The CDR3 totals 15 residues. V gave up 6 bases and J gave up 4 bases; unmatched junction bases: 6. Germline CDR1 LNHDA, CDR2 SQIVND (reference sequence). CDR3 DNA: TGTGCCAGTAGGCTCGGACTAGCGGATTACAATGAGCAGTTCTTC. This translates into CASRLGLADYNEQFF.

The rearrangement uses TRBV7-3 and TRBJ2-5; D remains unclear. Germline CDR1 is SGHTA and CDR2 is FQGTGA. The CDR3 is 13 amino acids. V was clipped by 6 bases and J by 5 bases, with 13 bases between them. CDR3 bases: TGTGCCAGCAGTATGCGGAATTCTGAGACCCAGTACTTC. This sequence encodes CASSMRNSETQYF. The variable domain in full, completed from reference TRBV7-3 and TRBJ2-5, reads GAGVSQTPSNKVTEKGKYVELRCDPISGHTALYWYRQSLGQGPEFLIYFQGTGAADDSGLPNDRFFAVRPEGSVSTLKIQRTERGDSAVYLCASSMRNSETQYFGPGTRLLVL.

V usage is TRBV18 and J usage is TRBJ2-7, with D tentatively TRBD1 or TRBD2 (5 bases each). This CDR3 spans 15 amino acids. The germline V and J ends were trimmed by 2 bases and 6 bases, with 17 bases remaining between them. Germline-derived CDR1 and CDR2 are KGHSH and LQKENI. The CDR3 sequence is CASSPMGPPDFEQYF. The CDR3 DNA is TGTGCCAGCTCACCAATGGGACCGCCTGACTTCGAGCAGTACTTC.

The chain links TRBV2 to TRBJ2-7; D is unclear. The V end was cut by 8 bases, the J end by 7 bases, with 18 bases between. CDR3 size: 13 residues. Germline V gene data show CDR1 as SNHLY and CDR2 as FYNNEI. Here the CDR3 reads CASSPPLHYEQYF. The CDR3, as DNA: TGTGCCAGCTCCCCCCCTTTGCATTATGAGCAGTACTTC. Based on the CDR3 plus reference TRBV2 and TRBJ2-7, the full variable domain is EPEVTQTPSHQVTQMGQEVILRCVPISNHLYFYWYRQILGQKVEFLVSFYNNEISEKSEIFDDQFSVERPDGSNFTLKIRSTKLEDSAMYFCASSPPLHYEQYFGPGTRLTVT.

This rearrangement joins TRBV5-4 to TRBJ2-1; D is possibly TRBD1 (6 bases). Trimming cost V 0 bases and J 4 bases, with 14 bases left between them. The CDR3 runs 16 residues. Per germline, CDR1 SGHNT and CDR2 YYREEE (reference sequence). The CDR3 nucleotides read TGTGCCAGCAGCTTGGAAACAGGGATCGATTACAATGAGCAGTTCTTC. Amino acid sequence: CASSLETGIDYNEQFF.

The CDR3 protein is CASTPGPEAYEQYF. DNA for the CDR3: TGTGCCAGCACCCCGGGACCCGAGGCGTACGAGCAGTACTTC. The V call is TRBV6-6, the J call TRBJ2-7; D possibly matches TRBD1 or TRBD2 (5 bases each). The CDR3 is 14 amino acids. Germline assignment: CDR1 MNHNY and CDR2 SVGAGI (reference sequence). Trimming cost V 7 bases and J 4 bases, with 17 bases left between them.

J is TRBJ2-5 and V is TRBV2; D not resolved. CDR1 SNHLY and CDR2 FYNNEI come from the germline V gene. V was shortened by 1 base and J by 6 bases, with 0 bases between the two germline ends. The CDR3 loop spans 10 amino acids. CDR3 DNA: TGTGCCAGCAGTGAAGAGACCCAGTACTTC. Its translation is CASSEETQYF. The full variable domain, its missing parts supplied by reference TRBV2 and TRBJ2-5, is EPEVTQTPSHQVTQMGQEVILRCVPISNHLYFYWYRQILGQKVEFLVSFYNNEISEKSEIFDDQFSVERPDGSNFTLKIRSTKLEDSAMYFCASSEETQYFGPGTRLLVL.

This chain joins TRBV10-1 and TRBJ2-2; D may be TRBD1 (6 bases). Trimming stripped 0 bases from V and 7 bases from J, with 6 bases between. The germline V gene has CDR1 WNHNN and CDR2 SYGVQD (reference sequence). The CDR3 loop spans 13 amino acids. The CDR3 sequence is CASSESDSGELFF. The CDR3 bases are TGCGCCAGCAGTGAGTCGGACAGCGGGGAGCTGTTTTTT.